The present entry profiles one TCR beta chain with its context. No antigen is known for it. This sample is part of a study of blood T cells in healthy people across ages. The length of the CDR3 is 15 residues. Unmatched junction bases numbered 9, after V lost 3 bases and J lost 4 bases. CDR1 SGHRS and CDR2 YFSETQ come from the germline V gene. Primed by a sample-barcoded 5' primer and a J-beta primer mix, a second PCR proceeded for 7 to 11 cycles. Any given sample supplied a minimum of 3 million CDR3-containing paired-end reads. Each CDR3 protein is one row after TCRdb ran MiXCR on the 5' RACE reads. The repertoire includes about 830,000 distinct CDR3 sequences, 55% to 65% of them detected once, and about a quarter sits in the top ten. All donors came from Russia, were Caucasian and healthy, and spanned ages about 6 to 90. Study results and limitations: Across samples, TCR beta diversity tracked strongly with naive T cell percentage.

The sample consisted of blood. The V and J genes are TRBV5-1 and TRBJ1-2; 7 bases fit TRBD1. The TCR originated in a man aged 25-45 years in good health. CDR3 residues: CASSSTPGQFYGYTF. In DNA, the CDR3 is TGCGCCAGCAGCTCTACCCCGGGACAGTTCTATGGCTACACCTTC.